This T cell receptor (beta chain) originates from a study of molecular identifiers for immune sequencing clone quantification. Germline assignment: CDR1 DFQATT and CDR2 SNEGSKA (reference sequence). V was trimmed by 3 bases and J by 7 bases, leaving 18 bases between them. This CDR3 is 15 amino acids long. TCRdb recomputed calls from the PCR reads with MiXCR, one row per CDR3 protein. Of roughly 100,000 distinct CDR3 sequences in the sample, about 35% were seen once. The TCR originated in a human donor in good health. Some libraries in this study had Jurkat cell RNA spiked in. Sequenced sample: naive CD8+ T cells from blood, with Jurkat cell RNA spiked in. The sample's subset: FACS-sorted CD8+CD4-CCR7+CD45RA+ naive T cells. V gene TRBV20-1 combines with J gene TRBJ2-2; D gene unclear. CDR3 in DNA: TGCAGTGCTAGTCTCGCCCCCGTCATTGGCGGGGAGCTGTTTTTT. Translated, it gives CSASLAPVIGGELFF.